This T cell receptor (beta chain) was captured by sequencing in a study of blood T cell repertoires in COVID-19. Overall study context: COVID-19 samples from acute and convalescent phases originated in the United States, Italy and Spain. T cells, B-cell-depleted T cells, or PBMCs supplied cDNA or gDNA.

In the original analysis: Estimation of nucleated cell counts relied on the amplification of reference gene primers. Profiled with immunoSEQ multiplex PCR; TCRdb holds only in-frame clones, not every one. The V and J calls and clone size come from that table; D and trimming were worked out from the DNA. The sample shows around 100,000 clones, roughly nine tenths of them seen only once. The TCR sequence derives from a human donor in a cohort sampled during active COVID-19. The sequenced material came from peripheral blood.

The CDR3 loop reads CASGQAHTEAFF. CDR3 DNA: TGTGCCAGCGGTCAGGCTCACACTGAAGCTTTCTTT. V gene TRBV6-5 combines with J gene TRBJ1-1; D uncertain. There are 12 residues in the CDR3. V lost 8 bases to trimming and J lost 3 bases, with 10 bases between them. Germline V gene lookup returns CDR1 MNHEY and CDR2 SVGAGI.